What follows are 2 T cell receptor beta chains derived from one specimen sequenced in a study of CD8+ T cells in alopecia areata. Noted treatment: oral pan-JAK inhibitor, 5-10 mg twice daily. RNA, once extracted, was reverse transcribed into cDNA for use as the sequencing template. Libraries were prepared by immunoSEQ multiplex PCR; TCRdb keeps only in-frame clonotypes and omits some of them. The sample has 100,000 to 150,000 clones, 60% to 65% seen once. The sequences come from CD4+ T cells sorted from blood, collected at week 4, from a patient treated with tofacitinib. All receptors derive from a human donor with alopecia areata.

Only a few counts were recorded for this clone. The chain combines TRBV10-3 with TRBJ2-5; D is perhaps TRBD1 (6 bases). This CDR3 is 13 amino acids long. The V gene's germline CDR1 is ENHRY and CDR2 SYGVKD. Trimming removed 11 bases from V and 2 bases from J, with 15 bases in between. The CDR3 bases are TGTGCCGTCGCGGACAGCCGTCAAGAGACCCAGTACTTC. As protein: CAVADSRQETQYF.

The chain combines TRBV29-1 with TRBJ1-2; possible D gene TRBD1, 5 bases. The CDR3 extends over 13 amino acids. Deletions cut 3 bases from V and 4 bases from J, with 12 bases between. Germline V gene data show CDR1 as SQVTM and CDR2 as ANQGSEA. The CDR3 reads CSVEWQGVYGYTF. The CDR3, as DNA: TGCAGCGTTGAGTGGCAGGGAGTCTATGGCTACACCTTC.